Listed here are 10 T cell receptor beta chains from one sample, sequenced in a study of OX40 agonist ivuxolimab in advanced cancers. TCRdb keeps only in-frame clones here, not all; method: immunoSEQ multiplex PCR. In the table there are about 20,000 clones, less than 90% of which are singletons. This sample comprised CD4+ or CD8+ T cells sorted from blood, obtained in a trial of the OX40 agonist ivuxolimab. All receptors come from an adult with an advanced solid tumor such as melanoma, head and neck, liver or kidney cancer.

This chain links TRBV13 with TRBJ2-7, with 8 bases identical to TRBD1. V was clipped by 0 bases and J by 3 bases; unmatched bases: 1. The CDR3 sequence is 14 residues long. Germline V lookup: CDR1 PRHDT, CDR2 FYEKMQ (reference sequence). The CDR3 nucleotides are TGTGCCAGCAGCTTAGGGGGACAGGTCTACGAGCAGTACTTC. The encoded protein is CASSLGGQVYEQYF.

The chain employs TRBV7-9 and TRBJ2-1, with TRBD1 as a possible D gene (6 bases). The CDR3 is made up of 12 amino acids. Germline V gene lookup returns CDR1 SEHNR and CDR2 FQNEAQ (reference sequence). Between the trimmed V and J ends, which lost 4 bases and 11 bases, there was a span of 12 bases. The CDR3 DNA sequence: TGTGCCAGCAGCTCGGACAGCCCCCAGCAGTTCTTC. Its translation is CASSSDSPQQFF.

The chain couples TRBV2 to TRBJ1-2; 8 nucleotides align to TRBD1. This CDR3 spans 16 amino acids. Germline trimming cut 4 bases from V and 3 bases from J; bases unmatched to any gene: 10. The germline gives CDR1 SNHLY, CDR2 FYNNEI. The CDR3 loop reads CASSVFGQGEYYGYTF. The CDR3 nucleotides are TGTGCCAGCAGTGTTTTTGGACAGGGCGAGTACTATGGCTACACCTTC.

The V gene is TRBV7-6, the J gene TRBJ2-1; no clear D gene. From germline, CDR1 is SGHVS and CDR2 FNYEAQ. The ends were cut back, 5 bases at V and 6 bases at J, with 8 bases in the middle. There are 12 residues in the CDR3. The DNA for the CDR3 is TGTGCCAGCAGCGCCGTAGGCAATGAGCAGTTCTTC. It yields the protein CASSAVGNEQFF.

The chain joins TRBV4-1 to TRBJ2-5; D is perhaps TRBD1 (5 bases). Trimming left V 0 bases short and J 1 base short, with 15 bases between. The CDR3 has 17 residues. Per germline, CDR1 MGHRA and CDR2 YSYEKL. DNA for the CDR3: TGCGCCAGCAGCCAAGACGGGCAGGGCCCGCCCCAAGAGACCCAGTACTTC. This sequence encodes CASSQDGQGPPQETQYF.

The chain couples TRBV9 to TRBJ2-1; D is undetermined. V was cut by 4 bases and J by 8 bases, with 10 bases left in between. CDR1 and CDR2 from the germline V gene are SGDLS and YYNGEE. CDR3 length equals 12 residues. CDR3 amino acids: CASSSSGDEQFF. CDR3 coding DNA: TGTGCCAGCAGCTCAAGTGGGGATGAGCAGTTCTTC.

The V call is TRBV18, the J call TRBJ1-5, with TRBD1 identical over 7 bases. With 4 bases clipped from V and 4 bases from J, the junction kept 7 bases outside the gene matches. Germline CDR1 is KGHSH and CDR2 is LQKENI. The CDR3 runs to 15 residues. In DNA, the CDR3 is TGTGCCAGCTCACTGGGGGCGACAGGGAATCAGCCCCAGCATTTT. Protein: CASSLGATGNQPQHF. The whole variable domain, filled in from reference TRBV18 and TRBJ1-5, reads NAGVMQNPRHLVRRRGQEARLRCSPMKGHSHVYWYRQLPEEGLKFMVYLQKENIIDESGMPKERFSAEFPKEGPSILRIQQVVRGDSAAYFCASSLGATGNQPQHFGDGTRLSIL.

V and J are TRBV6-4 and TRBJ2-1, with TRBD2 identical over 7 bases. This CDR3 comprises 14 residues. The germline V gene encodes CDR1 MRHNA and CDR2 SNTAGT. J was trimmed by 8 bases and V by 4 bases; bases with no gene match: 8. The CDR3 DNA reads as TGTGCCAGCAGTGGGGCGGGAGACTCGGATGAGCAGTTCTTC. Translation gives CASSGAGDSDEQFF.

The chain combines TRBV7-6 with TRBJ2-7, with 14 nucleotides matching TRBD2. The germline CDR1 and CDR2 sequences are SGHVS and FNYEAQ. This CDR3 spans 21 amino acids. Trimming removed 5 bases from V and 2 bases from J; junction bases left unmatched: 20. The CDR3 protein is CASSPSWAGTSGRGGPYEQYF. The CDR3 nucleotides read TGTGCCAGCAGCCCAAGTTGGGCCGGGACTAGCGGGAGAGGGGGACCCTACGAGCAGTACTTC.

This chain connects TRBV19 to TRBJ1-3, with D unresolved. The CDR3 spans 14 residues. Trimming cost V 3 bases and J 0 bases, with 6 bases left between them. Germline V gives CDR1 LNHDA, CDR2 SQIVND (reference sequence). CDR3 in DNA: TGTGCCAGTAGTATCATGGACTCTGGAAACACCATATATTTT. Amino acids: CASSIMDSGNTIYF.